These 4 T cell receptor beta chains were all obtained from the same sample, sequenced in a study of identical twins listed by TCRdb under 2016. The library was prepared using 5' RACE. Sequencing was carried out with an Illumina HiSeq 2000. TCRdb redid the processing of the public reads, applying fastp at Q25 and MiXCR, and retained in-frame beta chains. Rows merge per CDR3 protein into single entries with the most common DNA and genes. The sample contains under 400,000 distinct CDR3 sequences, roughly 9% of them found a single time. The leading ten clones occupy 8% to 9.5% of the sample. Sequenced sample: naive T cells sorted from blood. The cell subset or site label of this sample denotes: cells isolated with a human naive T-cell isolation kit. The receptors stem from a woman aged 45-65 years in good health.

The gene calls are TRBV11-2 and TRBJ2-3, with D possibly being TRBD1 (8 bases). CDR3 length: 15 amino acids. In germline, CDR1 is SGHAT, CDR2 FQNNGV. Between the trimmed V and J ends, which lost 1 base and 6 bases, there was a span of 14 bases. CDR3 sequence: CASSLGHRGGDTQYF. The CDR3 DNA follows: TGTGCCAGCAGCTTAGGTCACAGGGGGGGGGATACGCAGTATTTT.

There are many counts of this clonotype. J is TRBJ1-5 and V is TRBV12-3 or TRBV12-4; no firm D call. The V end lost 6 bases, the J end lost 5 bases, and 11 bases lay between the germline ends. This CDR3 has 13 amino acids. Here the CDR3 reads CASSAGNDQPQHF. The CDR3, as DNA: TGTGCCAGCAGCGCGGGGAATGATCAGCCCCAGCATTTT.

Many counts were recorded for this clonotype. The V call is TRBV12-3 or TRBV12-4, the J call TRBJ2-4; TRBD2 matches 14 bases. The CDR3 is made up of 19 amino acids. V shed 11 bases and J 1 base; nucleotides not matched to a gene: 16. CDR3 in amino acids: CAGHPGLAGERGAKNIQYF. The DNA of the CDR3 is TGTGCCGGACATCCGGGACTAGCGGGAGAGCGGGGGGCCAAAAACATTCAGTACTTC.

Only a few counts were recorded for this clonotype. This chain joins TRBV4-1 and TRBJ2-3; D is unclear. From germline, CDR1 is MGHRA and CDR2 YSYEKL. CDR3 length: 15 amino acids. The V gene lost 7 bases and the J gene lost 4 bases, with 18 bases spanning the gap. The CDR3 reads CASKPGPLKPDTQYF. The CDR3, as DNA: TGCGCCAGCAAGCCTGGGCCACTAAAGCCAGATACGCAGTATTTT.